This T cell receptor beta chain was profiled in a study of brain T cells in children with intractable seizures. Study-level results: Among the top 50 brain clones were public and private clonotypes. Pre-surgery blood may have been undersampled, hiding some clones.

Sequencing was limited to surgery cases with top T cell transcript signatures in brain tissue. Patients received at least one anti-epileptic drug before surgery. The assay was immunoSEQ multiplex PCR, and TCRdb's table has in-frame clones only and misses some. Here the sample spans 4,000 to 6,000 clones, 90% to 95% being singletons. Turning to this clone: Its antigen remains unidentified.

This CDR3 spans 18 amino acids. V dropped 0 bases and J dropped 4; count of bases not matched to a gene: 11. Germline CDR1 LGHNA, CDR2 YSLEER. The material sequenced was resected brain tissue, taken at surgery. The V call is TRBV4-3, the J call TRBJ2-5, with TRBD2 matching over 10 bases. This TCR was sampled from a boy in the first two years of life with focal cortical dysplasia and intractable seizures. The CDR3 nucleotides are TGCGCCAGCAGCCAAGAATATCCCAGCGGGAGGGCCGGAGAGACCCAGTACTTC. It specifies CASSQEYPSGRAGETQYF.